Each of the 3 T cell receptor beta chains below was sequenced from the same sample in a study of blood T cell repertoires in COVID-19. Sequencing used immunoSEQ multiplex PCR; TCRdb keeps in-frame clones, though not all of them. The sample has about 240,000 clones, approximately 86% seen once. The sequencing sample was made of PBMCs or T cells enriched from blood (not recorded which). These receptors came from a woman between 40 and 50 years old with acute COVID-19.

V is TRBV19 and J is TRBJ1-1, with 8 bases fitting TRBD1. Germline CDR1 reads LNHDA; CDR2 reads SQIVND (reference sequence). The trim removed 5 bases at V and 1 base at J, leaving 6 bases unmatched. This CDR3 spans 15 amino acids. Written as DNA, the CDR3 is TGTGCCAGTAGTCCTGACAGGGGTTGGAACACTGAAGCTTTCTTT. This translates into CASSPDRGWNTEAFF.

The V call is TRBV4-1, the J call TRBJ2-1; 7 bases fit TRBD1. J gave up 6 bases and V 2 bases, and 13 bases lay outside the gene matches. There are 17 residues in the CDR3. The germline CDR1 and CDR2 sequences are MGHRA and YSYEKL. CDR3 sequence (DNA): TGCGCCAGCAGCCAATCAATCGACAGGGCAGTCGCCAATGAGCAGTTCTTC. Protein: CASSQSIDRAVANEQFF.

The CDR3 is CAWSGGQGRAGELFF. The CDR3 DNA reads as TGTGCCTGGAGCGGGGGACAGGGGAGGGCCGGGGAGCTGTTTTTT. The rearrangement uses TRBV30 and TRBJ2-2; 10 nucleotides agree with TRBD1. Trimming took 3 bases from V and 6 from J; bases not matched to a gene: 7. Germline CDR1 GTSNPN, CDR2 SVGIG (reference sequence). This CDR3 is 15 amino acids long.